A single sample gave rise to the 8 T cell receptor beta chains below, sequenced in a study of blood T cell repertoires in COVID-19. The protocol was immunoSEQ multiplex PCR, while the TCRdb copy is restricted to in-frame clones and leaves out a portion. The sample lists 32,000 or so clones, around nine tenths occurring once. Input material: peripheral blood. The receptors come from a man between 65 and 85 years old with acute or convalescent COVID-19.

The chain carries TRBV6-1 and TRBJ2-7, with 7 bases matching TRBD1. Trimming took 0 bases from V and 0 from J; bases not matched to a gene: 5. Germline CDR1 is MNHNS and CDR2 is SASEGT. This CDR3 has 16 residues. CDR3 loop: CASSEARGRSSYEQYF. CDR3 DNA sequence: TGTGCCAGCAGTGAAGCGAGGGGGCGAAGCTCCTACGAGCAGTACTTC.

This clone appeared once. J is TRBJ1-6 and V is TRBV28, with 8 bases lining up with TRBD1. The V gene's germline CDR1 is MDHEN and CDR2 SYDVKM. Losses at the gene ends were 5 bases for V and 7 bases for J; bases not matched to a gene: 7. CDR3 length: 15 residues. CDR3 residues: CASSPGQGDNSPLHF. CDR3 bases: TGTGCCAGCAGTCCCGGACAGGGAGACAATTCACCCCTCCACTTT.

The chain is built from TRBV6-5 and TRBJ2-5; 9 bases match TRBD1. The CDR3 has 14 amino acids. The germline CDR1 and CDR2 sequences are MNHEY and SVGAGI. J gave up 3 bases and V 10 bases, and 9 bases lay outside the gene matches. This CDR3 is CATFDRGTKETQYF. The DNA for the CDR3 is TGTGCCACCTTCGACAGGGGGACGAAAGAGACCCAGTACTTC.

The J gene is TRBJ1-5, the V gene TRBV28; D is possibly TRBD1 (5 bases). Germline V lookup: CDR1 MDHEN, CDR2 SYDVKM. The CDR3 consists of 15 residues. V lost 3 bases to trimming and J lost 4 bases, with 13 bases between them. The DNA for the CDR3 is TGTGCCAGCAGTTTTGGGGGGGGAGGGAATCAGCCCCAGCATTTT. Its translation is CASSFGGGGNQPQHF.

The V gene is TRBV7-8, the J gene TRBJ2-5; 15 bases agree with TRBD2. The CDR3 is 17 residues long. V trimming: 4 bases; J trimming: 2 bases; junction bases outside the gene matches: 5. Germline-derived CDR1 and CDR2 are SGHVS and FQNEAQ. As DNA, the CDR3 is TGTGCCAGCAGCTCGGGACTAGCGGGGGGAGCACAAGAGACCCAGTACTTC. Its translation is CASSSGLAGGAQETQYF. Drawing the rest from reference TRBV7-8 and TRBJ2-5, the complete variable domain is GAGVSQSPRYKVAKRGQDVALRCDPISGHVSLFWYQQALGQGPEFLTYFQNEAQLDKSGLPSDRFFAERPEGSVSTLKIQRTQQEDSAVYLCASSSGLAGGAQETQYFGPGTRLLVL.

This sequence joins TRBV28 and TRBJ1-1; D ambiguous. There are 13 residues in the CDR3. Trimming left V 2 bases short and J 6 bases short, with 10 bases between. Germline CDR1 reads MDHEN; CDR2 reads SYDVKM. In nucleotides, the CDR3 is TGTGCCAGCAGTTTACAGAACCCCCCTGAAGCTTTCTTT. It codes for CASSLQNPPEAFF.

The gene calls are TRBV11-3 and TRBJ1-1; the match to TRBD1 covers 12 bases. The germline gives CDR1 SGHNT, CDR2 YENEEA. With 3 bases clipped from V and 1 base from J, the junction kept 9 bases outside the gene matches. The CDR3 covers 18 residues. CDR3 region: CASSLGQGAVGGNTEAFF. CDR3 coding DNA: TGTGCCAGCAGCTTGGGACAGGGGGCGGTTGGAGGGAACACTGAAGCTTTCTTT.

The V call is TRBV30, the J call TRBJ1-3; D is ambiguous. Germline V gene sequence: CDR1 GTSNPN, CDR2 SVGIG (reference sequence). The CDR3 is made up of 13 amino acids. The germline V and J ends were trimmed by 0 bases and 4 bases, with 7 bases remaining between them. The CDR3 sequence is CAWSVLRGNTIYF. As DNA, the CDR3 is TGTGCCTGGAGTGTGTTGCGGGGAAACACCATATATTTT.